The clone carrying this T cell receptor beta chain was observed many times. Its specificity is not known. RNA transcripts were the template, and TCR beta CDR3 regions were amplified from them. Second-round multiplex PCR came after a first-round RT-PCR that employed HTBI primers. TCRdb itself ran the multiplex PCR reads through MiXCR, one entry per CDR3 protein. The profile shows under 200,000 distinct CDR3 sequences, under 40% of them singletons. The record originates from a study of Graves' ophthalmopathy and Graves' hyperthyroidism. About the study: Investigators collected peripheral blood at initial diagnosis, before any treatment was given. Study findings and constraints: Most clonotypes expanded in thyroid above 0.001 frequency were present in blood too.

Donors with ophthalmopathy: moderate-to-severe activity, CAS ≥3, NOSPECS ≥4, duration under 3 months. CDR1 is MGHRA, CDR2 YSYEKL, per germline. This CDR3 has 15 residues. V was trimmed by 6 bases and J by 0 bases, leaving 12 bases between them. This TCR came from a woman aged 40-49 years with Graves' ophthalmopathy. The V and J genes are TRBV4-1 and TRBJ2-4, with D possibly matching TRBD1 (6 bases). The specimen sequenced was peripheral blood. The CDR3 reads CASRDSPLAKNIQYF. The CDR3 DNA sequence: TGCGCCAGCAGGGACAGTCCTCTAGCCAAAAACATTCAGTACTTC.